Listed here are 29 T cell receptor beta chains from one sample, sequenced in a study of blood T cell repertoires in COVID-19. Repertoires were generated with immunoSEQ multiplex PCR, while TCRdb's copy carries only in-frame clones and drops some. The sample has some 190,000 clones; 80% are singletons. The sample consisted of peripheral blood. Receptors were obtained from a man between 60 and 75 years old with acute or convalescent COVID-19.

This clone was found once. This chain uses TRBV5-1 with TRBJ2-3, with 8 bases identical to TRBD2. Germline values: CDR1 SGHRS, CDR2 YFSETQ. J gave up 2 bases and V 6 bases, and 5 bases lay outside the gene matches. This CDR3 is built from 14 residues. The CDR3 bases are TGCGCCAGCAAACTAGCGGACTACACAGATACGCAGTATTTT. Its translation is CASKLADYTDTQYF.

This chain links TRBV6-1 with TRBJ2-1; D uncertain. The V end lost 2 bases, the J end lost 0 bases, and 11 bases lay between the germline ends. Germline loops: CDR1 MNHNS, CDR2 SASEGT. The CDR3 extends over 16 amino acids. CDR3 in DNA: TGTGCCAGCAGTGAATACAGTCTAAGCTCCTACAATGAGCAGTTCTTC. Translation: CASSEYSLSSYNEQFF.

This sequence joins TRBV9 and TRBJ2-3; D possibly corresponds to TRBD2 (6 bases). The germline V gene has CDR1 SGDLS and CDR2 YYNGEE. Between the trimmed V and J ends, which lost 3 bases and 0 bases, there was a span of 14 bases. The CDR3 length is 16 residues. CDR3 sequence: CASSALSGPSTDTQYF. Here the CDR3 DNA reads TGTGCCAGCAGCGCCCTTAGCGGACCTAGCACAGATACGCAGTATTTT. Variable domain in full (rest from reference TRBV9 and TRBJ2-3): DSGVTQTPKHLITATGQRVTLRCSPRSGDLSVYWYQQSLDQGLQFLIQYYNGEERAKGNILERFSAQQFPDLHSELNLSSLELGDSALYFCASSALSGPSTDTQYFGPGTRLTVL.

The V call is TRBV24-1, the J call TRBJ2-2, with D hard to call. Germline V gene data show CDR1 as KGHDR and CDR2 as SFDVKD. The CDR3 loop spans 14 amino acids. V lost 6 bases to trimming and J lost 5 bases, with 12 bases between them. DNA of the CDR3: TGTGCCACCAGTCCCACGTCTGAGACCGGGGAGCTGTTTTTT. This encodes CATSPTSETGELFF.

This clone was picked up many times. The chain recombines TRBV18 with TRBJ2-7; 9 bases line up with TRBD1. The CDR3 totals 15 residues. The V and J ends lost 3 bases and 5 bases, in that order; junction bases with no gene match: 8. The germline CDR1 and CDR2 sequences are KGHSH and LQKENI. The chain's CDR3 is CASSPPGQGRNEQYF. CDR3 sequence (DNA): TGTGCCAGCTCACCCCCGGGACAGGGAAGAAACGAGCAGTACTTC.

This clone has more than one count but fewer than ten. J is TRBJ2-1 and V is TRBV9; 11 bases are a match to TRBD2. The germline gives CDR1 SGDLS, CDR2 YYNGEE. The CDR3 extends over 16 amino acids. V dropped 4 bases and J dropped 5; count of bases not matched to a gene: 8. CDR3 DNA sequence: TGTGCCAGCAGCTTACCCGGGACTAGCGGCCACAATGAGCAGTTCTTC. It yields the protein CASSLPGTSGHNEQFF. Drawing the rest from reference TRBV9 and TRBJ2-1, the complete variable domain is DSGVTQTPKHLITATGQRVTLRCSPRSGDLSVYWYQQSLDQGLQFLIQYYNGEERAKGNILERFSAQQFPDLHSELNLSSLELGDSALYFCASSLPGTSGHNEQFFGPGTRLTVL.

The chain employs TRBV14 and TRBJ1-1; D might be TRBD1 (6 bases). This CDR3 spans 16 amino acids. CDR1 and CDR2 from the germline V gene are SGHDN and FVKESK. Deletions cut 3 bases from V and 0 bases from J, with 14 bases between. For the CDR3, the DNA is TGTGCCAGCAGCCATTTTCATGGACAGCTGAACACTGAAGCTTTCTTT. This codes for CASSHFHGQLNTEAFF.

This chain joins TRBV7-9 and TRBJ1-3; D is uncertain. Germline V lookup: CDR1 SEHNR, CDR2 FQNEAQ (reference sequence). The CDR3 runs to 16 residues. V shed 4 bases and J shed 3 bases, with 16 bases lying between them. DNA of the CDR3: TGTGCCAGCAGCTCATCCGCCCGGGGTGTTGGAAACACCATATATTTT. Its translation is CASSSSARGVGNTIYF.

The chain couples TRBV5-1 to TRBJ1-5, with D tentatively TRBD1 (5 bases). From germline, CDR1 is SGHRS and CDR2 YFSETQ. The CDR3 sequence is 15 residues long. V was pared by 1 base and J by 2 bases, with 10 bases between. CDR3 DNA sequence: TGCGCCAGCAGCTTGCAGGGAATGGGCAATCAGCCCCAGCATTTT. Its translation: CASSLQGMGNQPQHF.

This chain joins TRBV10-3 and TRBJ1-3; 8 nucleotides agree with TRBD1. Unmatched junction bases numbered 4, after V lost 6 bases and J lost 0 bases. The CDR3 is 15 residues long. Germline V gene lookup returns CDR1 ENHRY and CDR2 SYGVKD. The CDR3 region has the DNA TGTGCCATCAGCCCCGGACAGGGCTCTGGAAACACCATATATTTT. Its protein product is CAISPGQGSGNTIYF.

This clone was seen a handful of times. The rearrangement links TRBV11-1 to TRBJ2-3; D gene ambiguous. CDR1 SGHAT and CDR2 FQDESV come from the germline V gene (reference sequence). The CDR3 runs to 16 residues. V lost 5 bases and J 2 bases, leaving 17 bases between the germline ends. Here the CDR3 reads CASSLLTTTATDTQYF. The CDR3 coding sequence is TGTGCCAGCAGCCTCCTGACAACCACAGCCACAGATACGCAGTATTTT.

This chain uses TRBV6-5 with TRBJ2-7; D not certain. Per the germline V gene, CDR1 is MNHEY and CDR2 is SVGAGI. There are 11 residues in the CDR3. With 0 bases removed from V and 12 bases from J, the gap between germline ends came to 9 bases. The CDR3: CASSYSRVLYF. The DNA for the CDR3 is TGTGCCAGCAGTTACTCGAGAGTGCTGTACTTC.

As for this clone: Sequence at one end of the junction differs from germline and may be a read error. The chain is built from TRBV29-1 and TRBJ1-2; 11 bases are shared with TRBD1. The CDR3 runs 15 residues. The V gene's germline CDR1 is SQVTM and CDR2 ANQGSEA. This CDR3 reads CSAEMDRGPLHGYTF. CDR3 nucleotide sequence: TGCAGCGCTGAAATGGACAGGGGGCCCCTTCATGGCTACACCTTC.

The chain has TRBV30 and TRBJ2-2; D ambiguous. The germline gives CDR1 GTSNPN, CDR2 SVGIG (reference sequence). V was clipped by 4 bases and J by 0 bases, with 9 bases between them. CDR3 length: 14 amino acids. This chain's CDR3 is CAWKRGSNTGELFF. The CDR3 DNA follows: TGTGCCTGGAAACGCGGATCGAACACCGGGGAGCTGTTTTTT.

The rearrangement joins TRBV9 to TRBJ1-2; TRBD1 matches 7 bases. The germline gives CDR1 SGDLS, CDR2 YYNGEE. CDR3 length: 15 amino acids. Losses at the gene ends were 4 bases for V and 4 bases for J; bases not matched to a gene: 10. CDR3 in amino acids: CASSTHPGQIYGYTF. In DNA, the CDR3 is TGTGCCAGCAGCACACACCCGGGACAGATCTATGGCTACACCTTC.

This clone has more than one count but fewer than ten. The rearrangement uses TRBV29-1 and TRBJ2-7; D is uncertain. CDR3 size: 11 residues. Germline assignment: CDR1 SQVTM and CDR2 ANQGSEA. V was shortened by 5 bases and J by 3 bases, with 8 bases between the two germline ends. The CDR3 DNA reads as TGCAGCGTTCGTGCTAGCTACGAGCAGTACTTC. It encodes CSVRASYEQYF.

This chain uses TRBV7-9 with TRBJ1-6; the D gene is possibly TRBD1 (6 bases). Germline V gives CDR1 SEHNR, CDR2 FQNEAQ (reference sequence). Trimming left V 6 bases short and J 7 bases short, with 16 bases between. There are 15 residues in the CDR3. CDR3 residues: CASSKLGTSNSPLHF. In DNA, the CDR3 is TGTGCCAGCAGTAAACTGGGGACATCAAATTCACCCCTCCACTTT.

CDR3 nucleotide sequence: TGCGCCAGCAGCTTAGGACCACAGGGGCCAGGGGTATCTGGGGAGCAGTTCTTC. Translated, it gives CASSLGPQGPGVSGEQFF. The gene calls are TRBV5-1 and TRBJ2-1; 7 nucleotides line up with TRBD1. J lost 10 bases, V lost 2 bases, and 21 bases had no gene match. The length of the CDR3 is 18 residues. The germline V gene has CDR1 SGHRS and CDR2 YFSETQ. Drawing the rest from reference TRBV5-1 and TRBJ2-1, the complete variable domain is KAGVTQTPRYLIKTRGQQVTLSCSPISGHRSVSWYQQTPGQGLQFLFEYFSETQRNKGNFPGRFSGRQFSNSRSEMNVSTLELGDSALYLCASSLGPQGPGVSGEQFFGPGTRLTVL.

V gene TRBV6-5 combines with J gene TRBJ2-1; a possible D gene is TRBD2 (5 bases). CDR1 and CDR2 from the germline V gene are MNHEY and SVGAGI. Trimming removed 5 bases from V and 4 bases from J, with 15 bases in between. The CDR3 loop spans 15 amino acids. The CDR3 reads CASSRNEGRYNEQFF. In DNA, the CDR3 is TGTGCCAGCAGTCGAAATGAGGGCAGATACAATGAGCAGTTCTTC.

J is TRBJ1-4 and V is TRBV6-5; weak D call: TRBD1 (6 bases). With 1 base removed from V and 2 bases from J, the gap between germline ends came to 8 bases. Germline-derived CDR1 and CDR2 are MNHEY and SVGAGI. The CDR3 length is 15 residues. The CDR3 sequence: CASSYYRVTNEKLFF. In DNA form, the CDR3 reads TGTGCCAGCAGTTACTACAGGGTGACTAATGAAAAACTGTTTTTT.

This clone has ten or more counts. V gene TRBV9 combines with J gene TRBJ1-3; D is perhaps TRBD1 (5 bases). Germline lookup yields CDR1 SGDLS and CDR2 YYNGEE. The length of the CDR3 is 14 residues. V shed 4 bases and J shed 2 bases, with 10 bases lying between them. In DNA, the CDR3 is TGTGCCAGCAGCTATGGAGGGGCTGGAAACACCATATATTTT. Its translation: CASSYGGAGNTIYF. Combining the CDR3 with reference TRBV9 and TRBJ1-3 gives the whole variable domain DSGVTQTPKHLITATGQRVTLRCSPRSGDLSVYWYQQSLDQGLQFLIQYYNGEERAKGNILERFSAQQFPDLHSELNLSSLELGDSALYFCASSYGGAGNTIYFGEGSWLTVV.

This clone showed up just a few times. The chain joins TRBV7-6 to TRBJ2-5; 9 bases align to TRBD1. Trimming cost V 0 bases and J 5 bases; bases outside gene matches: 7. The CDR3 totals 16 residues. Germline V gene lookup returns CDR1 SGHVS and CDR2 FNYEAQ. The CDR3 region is CASSLATQGAGETQYF. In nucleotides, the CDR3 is TGTGCCAGCAGCTTAGCCACACAGGGGGCGGGGGAGACCCAGTACTTC. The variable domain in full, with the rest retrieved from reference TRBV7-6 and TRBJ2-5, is GAGVSQSPRYKVTKRGQDVALRCDPISGHVSLYWYRQALGQGPEFLTYFNYEAQQDKSGLPNDRFSAERPEGSISTLTIQRTEQRDSAMYRCASSLATQGAGETQYFGPGTRLLVL.

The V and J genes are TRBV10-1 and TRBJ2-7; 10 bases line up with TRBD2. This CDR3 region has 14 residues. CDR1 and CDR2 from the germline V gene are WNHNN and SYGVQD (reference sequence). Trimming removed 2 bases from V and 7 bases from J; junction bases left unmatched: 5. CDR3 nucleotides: TGCGCCAGCAGTGAGAGCGGGAGGGCCTGGGAGCAGTACTTC. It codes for CASSESGRAWEQYF.

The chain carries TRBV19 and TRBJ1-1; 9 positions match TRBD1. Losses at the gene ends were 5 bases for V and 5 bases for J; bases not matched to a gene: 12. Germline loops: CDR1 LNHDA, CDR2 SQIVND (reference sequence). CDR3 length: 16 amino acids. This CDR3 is CASSRTQQGAYTEAFF. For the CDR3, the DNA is TGTGCCAGTAGTCGAACCCAACAGGGGGCATATACTGAAGCTTTCTTT.

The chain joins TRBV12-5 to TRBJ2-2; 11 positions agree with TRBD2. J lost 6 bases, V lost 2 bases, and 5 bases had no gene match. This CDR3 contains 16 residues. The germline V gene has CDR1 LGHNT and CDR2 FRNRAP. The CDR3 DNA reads TGTGCTAGTGGTTTGCGGGGACTAGCGGTCCCCGGGGAGCTGTTTTTT. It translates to CASGLRGLAVPGELFF.

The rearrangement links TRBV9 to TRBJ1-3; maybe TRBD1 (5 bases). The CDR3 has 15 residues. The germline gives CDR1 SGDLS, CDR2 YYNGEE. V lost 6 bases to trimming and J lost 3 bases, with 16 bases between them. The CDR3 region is CASTFWQGIGNTIYF. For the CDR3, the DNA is TGTGCCAGCACCTTTTGGCAGGGAATTGGAAACACCATATATTTT.

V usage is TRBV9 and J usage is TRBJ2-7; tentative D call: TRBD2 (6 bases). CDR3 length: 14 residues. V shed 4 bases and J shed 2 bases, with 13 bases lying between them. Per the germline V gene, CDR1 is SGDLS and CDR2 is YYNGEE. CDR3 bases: TGTGCCAGCAGCCCTGGTGGAGGGACCTACGAGCAGTACTTC. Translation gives CASSPGGGTYEQYF.

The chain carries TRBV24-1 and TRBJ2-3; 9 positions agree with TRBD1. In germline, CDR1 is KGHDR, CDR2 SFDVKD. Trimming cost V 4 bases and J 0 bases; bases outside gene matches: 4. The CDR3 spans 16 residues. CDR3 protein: CATSDLDRGSTDTQYF. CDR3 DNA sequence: TGTGCCACCAGTGACCTGGACAGGGGAAGCACAGATACGCAGTATTTT.

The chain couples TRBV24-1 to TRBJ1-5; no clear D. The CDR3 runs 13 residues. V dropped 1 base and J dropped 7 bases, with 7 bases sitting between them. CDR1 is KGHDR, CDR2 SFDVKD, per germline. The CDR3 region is CATSDLRVQPQHF. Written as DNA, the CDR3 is TGTGCCACCAGTGATTTACGGGTACAGCCCCAGCATTTT.